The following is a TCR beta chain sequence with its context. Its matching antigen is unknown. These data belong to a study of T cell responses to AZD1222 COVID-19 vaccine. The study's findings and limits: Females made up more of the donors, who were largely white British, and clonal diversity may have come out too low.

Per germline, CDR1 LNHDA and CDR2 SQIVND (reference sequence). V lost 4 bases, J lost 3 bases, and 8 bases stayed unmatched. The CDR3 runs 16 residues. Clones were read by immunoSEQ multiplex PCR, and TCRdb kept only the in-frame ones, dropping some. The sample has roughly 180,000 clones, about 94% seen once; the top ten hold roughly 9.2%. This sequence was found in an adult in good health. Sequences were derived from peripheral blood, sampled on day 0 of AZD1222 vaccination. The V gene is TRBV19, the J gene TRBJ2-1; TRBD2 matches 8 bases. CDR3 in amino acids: CASSKTSDGFYNEQFF. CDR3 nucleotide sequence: TGTGCCAGTAGTAAGACTAGCGATGGGTTCTACAATGAGCAGTTCTTC.